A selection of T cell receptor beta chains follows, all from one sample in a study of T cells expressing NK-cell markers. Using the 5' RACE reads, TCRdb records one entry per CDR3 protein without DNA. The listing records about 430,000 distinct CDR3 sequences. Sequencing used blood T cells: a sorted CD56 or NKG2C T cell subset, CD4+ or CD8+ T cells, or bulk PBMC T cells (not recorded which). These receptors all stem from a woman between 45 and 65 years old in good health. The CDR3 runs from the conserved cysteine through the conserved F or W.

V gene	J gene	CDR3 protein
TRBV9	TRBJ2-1	CASSVAGRVLTYNEQFF
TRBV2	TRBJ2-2	CASSGGGLETTGELFF
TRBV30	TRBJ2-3	CAWGLAGGTDTQYF
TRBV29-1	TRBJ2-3	CSVSLGGDTQYF
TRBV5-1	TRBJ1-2	CASSLISVPNPLDGYTF
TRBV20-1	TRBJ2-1	CSARGRLAGGYSSYNEQFF
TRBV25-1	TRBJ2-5	CASSELGSVRETQYF
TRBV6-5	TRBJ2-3	CASSLTRTSGSTDTQYF
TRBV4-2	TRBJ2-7	CASSQDPTSGRKYEQYF
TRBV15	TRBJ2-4	CATSRRQGGAKNIQYF
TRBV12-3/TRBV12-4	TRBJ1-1	CASTGGWTEAFF
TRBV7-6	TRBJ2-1	CASSLGQHNEQFF
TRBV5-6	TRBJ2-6	CASTDPGRSGANVLTF
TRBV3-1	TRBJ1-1	CASSWGQGLNTEAFF
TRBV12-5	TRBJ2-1	CASGFLAGGHNEQFF
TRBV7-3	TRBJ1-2	CASSLNSGTGKNYGYTF
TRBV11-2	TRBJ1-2	CASSVSGDRAPNYGYTF
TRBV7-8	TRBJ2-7	CASSVGTSGRAGEQYF
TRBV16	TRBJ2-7	CASSPHLGLISYEQYF
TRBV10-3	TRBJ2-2	CAISERSANTGELFF
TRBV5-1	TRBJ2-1	CASSLGLAAYNEQFF
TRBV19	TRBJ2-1	CASSPLRPNEQFF
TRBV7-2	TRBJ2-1	CASSLLRRWGAYNEQFF
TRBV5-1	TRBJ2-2	CASSRDQLGTGELFF
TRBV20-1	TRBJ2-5	CSARDEGTAFQETQYF
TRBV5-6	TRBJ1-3	CASSKLETSSGNTIYF
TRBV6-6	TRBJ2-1	CASSSFPGAYNEQFF
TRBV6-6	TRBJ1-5	CASSYSRGRTNQPQHF
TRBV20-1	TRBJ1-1	CSARRTEYTEAFF
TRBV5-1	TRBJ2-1	CASSLVQRRDNEQFF
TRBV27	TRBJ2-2	CASSGPPPGTGELFF